Following are 16 T cell receptor beta chains from one sample sequenced in a study of cytomegalovirus exposure and HLA in healthy donors. Assay: immunoSEQ multiplex PCR; the TCRdb copy retains only in-frame clones and omits some. Found here are 190,000 or so clones, approximately 84% of them singletons; the top ten hold 2.5% to 3.5%. The sequencing input was PBMCs. These receptors came from a woman aged 18-35 years in good health and CMV-seropositive.

The V gene is TRBV4-3, the J gene TRBJ1-1; D is perhaps TRBD1 (5 bases). CDR1 LGHNA and CDR2 YSLEER come from the germline V gene. Deletions cut 2 bases from V and 3 bases from J, with 7 bases between. The CDR3 runs to 13 residues. CDR3 sequence: CASSQSGYTEAFF. CDR3 bases: TGCGCCAGCAGCCAATCAGGGTACACTGAAGCTTTCTTT.

CDR3 in DNA: TGCGCCAGCAGCCAGGCAACAGGGGTAGAAGAGACCCAGTACTTC. Its translation: CASSQATGVEETQYF. V and J are TRBV4-1 and TRBJ2-5, with 7 bases that match TRBD1. The V gene end was trimmed by 3 bases and the J gene end by 3 bases; junction bases not matched to a gene: 7. CDR1 MGHRA and CDR2 YSYEKL come from the germline V gene. This CDR3 has 15 residues.

In its sample, this clone was seen once. This sequence joins TRBV9 and TRBJ2-5; possibly TRBD2 for D (5 bases). Deletions cut 0 bases from V and 2 bases from J, with 8 bases between. The germline V gene has CDR1 SGDLS and CDR2 YYNGEE. The CDR3 extends over 14 amino acids. CDR3 protein: CASSVEGGQETQYF. The CDR3 bases are TGTGCCAGCAGCGTAGAAGGAGGACAAGAGACCCAGTACTTC.

The V gene is TRBV27, the J gene TRBJ2-4; no firm D call. V was pared by 3 bases and J by 6 bases, with 12 bases between. The V gene's germline CDR1 is MNHEY and CDR2 SMNVEV (reference sequence). The CDR3 runs to 14 residues. The CDR3 is CASSFEALGNIQYF. CDR3 coding DNA: TGTGCCAGCAGTTTTGAGGCCCTCGGAAACATTCAGTACTTC.

This clone was seen once. The chain joins TRBV7-2 to TRBJ2-7; 8 positions match TRBD2. Germline V gene lookup returns CDR1 SGHTA and CDR2 FQGNSA. The junction had 3 bases not matched to a gene; V was cut back by 1 base and J by 4 bases. The CDR3 runs 14 residues. The CDR3 nucleotides read TGTGCCAGCAGCTTAGTCGGGGGGGAGTACGAGCAGTACTTC. This translates into CASSLVGGEYEQYF.

The gene calls are TRBV6-5 and TRBJ1-1; D unclear. In germline, CDR1 is MNHEY, CDR2 SVGAGI. The CDR3 totals 9 residues. The V and J ends lost 6 bases and 11 bases respectively, with 7 bases between them. CDR3 DNA sequence: TGTGCCAGCAGCTCCCCGGCTTTCTTT. Its protein is CASSSPAFF.

This rearrangement joins TRBV27 to TRBJ1-2; D not resolved. Germline lookup yields CDR1 MNHEY and CDR2 SMNVEV (reference sequence). CDR3 length: 16 amino acids. The germline V and J ends were trimmed by 2 bases and 8 bases, with 21 bases remaining between them. In nucleotides, the CDR3 is TGTGCCAGCAGTTTACGGGCGTCTCCGGGAAGTCGGGGCTACACCTTC. It translates to CASSLRASPGSRGYTF.

On this clone: Other DNA sequences in this specimen translate into the identical CDR3. The J gene is TRBJ1-6, the V gene TRBV14; 9 nucleotides match TRBD1. Per the germline V gene, CDR1 is SGHDN and CDR2 is FVKESK. This CDR3 has 14 amino acids. V lost 3 bases, J lost 6 bases, and 0 bases stayed unmatched. This CDR3 reads CASSQDRGNSPLHF. For the CDR3, the DNA is TGTGCCAGCAGCCAGGACAGGGGTAATTCACCCCTCCACTTT.

This chain connects TRBV7-7 to TRBJ2-2; possible D gene TRBD1, 5 bases. V was shortened by 2 bases and J by 11 bases, with 12 bases between the two germline ends. Germline-derived CDR1 and CDR2 are SSHAT and FNYEAQ (reference sequence). This CDR3 region has 13 residues. The CDR3 is CASSLSQDRELFF. The CDR3 nucleotides are TGTGCCAGCAGCTTATCACAGGACCGCGAGCTGTTTTTT.

A single count supports this clone. Other DNA sequences in the sample encode the same CDR3. CDR3 region: CASSEGLAGTDTQYF. DNA for the CDR3: TGTGCCAGCAGTGAAGGCCTAGCGGGGACAGATACGCAGTATTTT. This sequence joins TRBV6-1 and TRBJ2-3; 9 bases map to TRBD2. V gave up 1 base and J gave up 3 bases; unmatched junction bases: 2. The CDR3 is 15 residues long. The germline V gene encodes CDR1 MNHNS and CDR2 SASEGT.

The V and J genes are TRBV19 and TRBJ2-2; TRBD1 matches 7 bases. CDR3 length: 15 amino acids. Germline CDR1 LNHDA, CDR2 SQIVND (reference sequence). V dropped 6 bases and J dropped 0; count of bases not matched to a gene: 4. CDR3 in amino acids: CASRRDSPNTGELFF. The CDR3 DNA sequence: TGTGCCAGTAGGAGGGACAGTCCGAACACCGGGGAGCTGTTTTTT.

This clone was counted only a few times. The chain couples TRBV25-1 to TRBJ2-5; TRBD2 agrees at 12 bases. With 7 bases clipped from V and 4 bases from J, the junction kept 4 bases outside the gene matches. CDR3 size: 14 residues. The germline V gene has CDR1 MGHDK and CDR2 SYGVNS. The CDR3 is CASTLAGGRETQYF. For the CDR3, the DNA is TGTGCCAGCACGCTAGCGGGGGGGAGAGAGACCCAGTACTTC.

V and J are TRBV18 and TRBJ2-5, with D maybe TRBD1 (6 bases). The length of the CDR3 is 13 residues. The germline CDR1 and CDR2 sequences are KGHSH and LQKENI. The V gene lost 6 bases and the J gene lost 5 bases, with 13 bases spanning the gap. For the CDR3, the DNA is TGTGCCAGCTCCCGGGACCAGGGGGAGACCCAGTACTTC. Protein sequence: CASSRDQGETQYF. The full variable domain, its missing parts supplied by reference TRBV18 and TRBJ2-5, is NAGVMQNPRHLVRRRGQEARLRCSPMKGHSHVYWYRQLPEEGLKFMVYLQKENIIDESGMPKERFSAEFPKEGPSILRIQQVVRGDSAAYFCASSRDQGETQYFGPGTRLLVL.

This rearrangement joins TRBV29-1 to TRBJ1-2, with D perhaps TRBD1 (5 bases). CDR3 length: 12 residues. The germline gives CDR1 SQVTM, CDR2 ANQGSEA. The V gene lost 4 bases and the J gene lost 8 bases, with 14 bases spanning the gap. The CDR3 spells CSVVVGGGGYTF. Here the CDR3 DNA reads TGCAGCGTTGTCGTTGGGGGAGGAGGCTACACCTTC.

The sample holds one count of this clone. The chain employs TRBV7-6 and TRBJ2-3, with D possibly being TRBD2 (5 bases). Trimming cost V 1 base and J 6 bases, with 8 bases left between them. CDR3 length: 13 amino acids. Germline values: CDR1 SGHVS, CDR2 FNYEAQ. In DNA form, the CDR3 reads TGTGCCAGCAGCTTAGTAATAGCGGATACGCAGTATTTT. This sequence encodes CASSLVIADTQYF.

The V call is TRBV18, the J call TRBJ2-2; D gene uncertain. Germline V gene data show CDR1 as KGHSH and CDR2 as LQKENI. This CDR3 is built from 15 residues. V dropped 3 bases and J dropped 1 base, with 9 bases sitting between them. The CDR3 bases are TGTGCCAGCTCACCTGGCGGCCAGAACACCGGGGAGCTGTTTTTT. The encoded protein is CASSPGGQNTGELFF. Together with reference TRBV18 and TRBJ2-2, the CDR3 gives the full variable domain: NAGVMQNPRHLVRRRGQEARLRCSPMKGHSHVYWYRQLPEEGLKFMVYLQKENIIDESGMPKERFSAEFPKEGPSILRIQQVVRGDSAAYFCASSPGGQNTGELFFGEGSRLTVL.